The 31 T cell receptor beta chains in this list originate from one sample, sequenced in a study of control samples from healthy donors and cancer patients. Sequenced by immunoSEQ multiplex PCR; TCRdb stores in-frame clones only, minus some. Seen here are roughly 190,000 clones, approximately 91% observed once, and the top ten hold 1.5% to 2%. Sequenced sample: blood. Every receptor here comes from a man aged 25 to 40 in good health.

This clone was found a few times. Distinct nucleotide sequences in the sample also encode this CDR3. The gene calls are TRBV4-1 and TRBJ2-5; 8 bases agree with TRBD1. V was clipped by 5 bases and J by 4 bases; unmatched bases: 6. Germline V gene sequence: CDR1 MGHRA, CDR2 YSYEKL. This CDR3 is built from 14 residues. Here the CDR3 DNA reads TGCGCCAGCAGCTCCGGGACAGGTCGAGAGACCCAGTACTTC. Its translation: CASSSGTGRETQYF.

The V and J genes are TRBV3-1 (or the pseudogene TRBV3-2) and TRBJ2-1; TRBD1 might be the D (5 bases). The ends were cut back, 0 bases at V and 6 bases at J, with 15 bases in the middle. The CDR3 has 16 amino acids. Germline V gene data show CDR1 as LGHDT and CDR2 as YNNKEL (reference sequence). CDR3 in DNA: TGTGCCAGCAGCCAAGATTTTGCAGGGCTCTTCAATGAGCAGTTCTTC. This sequence encodes CASSQDFAGLFNEQFF.

The V gene is TRBV13, the J gene TRBJ2-7; 9 nucleotides agree with TRBD1. This CDR3 has 17 residues. V dropped 1 base and J dropped 3; count of bases not matched to a gene: 10. Germline V CDR1 and CDR2: PRHDT, FYEKMQ (reference sequence). In DNA form, the CDR3 reads TGTGCCAGCAGCTTAGTTAGTAGGGACAGGGCTGACTACGAGCAGTACTTC. Its translation is CASSLVSRDRADYEQYF. Complete variable domain (other parts from reference TRBV13 and TRBJ2-7): AAGVIQSPRHLIKEKRETATLKCYPIPRHDTVYWYQQGPGQDPQFLISFYEKMQSDKGSIPDRFSAQQFSDYHSELNMSSLELGDSALYFCASSLVSRDRADYEQYFGPGTRLTVT.

The chain links TRBV7-3 to TRBJ1-1; 7 bases match TRBD1. V was pared by 2 bases and J by 4 bases, with 7 bases of the junction left unmatched. This CDR3 has 15 residues. In germline, CDR1 is SGHTA, CDR2 FQGTGA. CDR3 DNA sequence: TGTGCCAGCAGCTTATTAGGGGGCAGGGGCACTGAAGCTTTCTTT. Its protein is CASSLLGGRGTEAFF. Together with reference TRBV7-3 and TRBJ1-1, the CDR3 gives the full variable domain: GAGVSQTPSNKVTEKGKYVELRCDPISGHTALYWYRQSLGQGPEFLIYFQGTGAADDSGLPNDRFFAVRPEGSVSTLKIQRTERGDSAVYLCASSLLGGRGTEAFFGQGTRLTVV.

The chain links TRBV6-5 to TRBJ2-1, with D tentatively TRBD2 (7 bases). Per the germline V gene, CDR1 is MNHEY and CDR2 is SVGAGI. CDR3 length: 13 residues. The CDR3 DNA follows: TGTGCTCTAAGGGGGGGCACGTACAATGAGCAGTTCTTC. Protein product: CALRGGTYNEQFF.

The gene calls are TRBV18 and TRBJ2-7; no clear D. Trimming pared 3 bases from V and 4 bases from J, leaving 16 bases between. Germline CDR1 reads KGHSH; CDR2 reads LQKENI. This CDR3 is 15 amino acids long. The CDR3 DNA is TGTGCCAGCTCACCCCCAAGGGCAGACGAGTACGAGCAGTACTTC. As protein: CASSPPRADEYEQYF.

This clone was seen a single time. The V gene is TRBV7-3, the J gene TRBJ2-2; a weak D match, TRBD1 (5 bases). The CDR3 runs to 16 residues. Germline V lookup: CDR1 SGHTA, CDR2 FQGTGA. V was trimmed by 1 base and J by 6 bases, leaving 15 bases between them. CDR3 sequence: CASSLMAGPYAGELFF. DNA for the CDR3: TGTGCCAGCAGCTTAATGGCAGGGCCCTACGCCGGGGAGCTGTTTTTT.

A few counts support this clone. The chain joins TRBV14 to TRBJ2-1, with 8 bases identical to TRBD1. Trimming cost V 0 bases and J 6 bases; bases outside gene matches: 10. Germline CDR1 is SGHDN and CDR2 is FVKESK. This CDR3 spans 17 amino acids. The CDR3 loop is CASSQDLSRGPTNEQFF. CDR3 nucleotides: TGTGCCAGCAGCCAAGATCTGAGCAGGGGGCCTACCAATGAGCAGTTCTTC.

The chain links TRBV28 to TRBJ1-2; TRBD1 matches 7 bases. V lost 5 bases, J lost 7 bases, and 10 bases stayed unmatched. Germline values: CDR1 MDHEN, CDR2 SYDVKM. This CDR3 has 14 amino acids. Here the CDR3 reads CASSPTGTEGGYTF. CDR3 sequence (DNA): TGTGCCAGCAGTCCAACCGGGACAGAAGGTGGCTACACCTTC.

The chain recombines TRBV3-1 (or the pseudogene TRBV3-2) with TRBJ2-7; 9 bases agree with TRBD2. Germline V gene data show CDR1 as LGHDT and CDR2 as YNNKEL (reference sequence). The CDR3 loop spans 19 amino acids. The V gene end was trimmed by 4 bases and the J gene end by 0 bases; junction bases not matched to a gene: 16. In DNA, the CDR3 is TGTGCCAGCAGCCCCCCGGGGGAAGCGGGGGGTAGGAGCTCCTACGAGCAGTACTTC. Amino acid sequence: CASSPPGEAGGRSSYEQYF.

CDR3 sequence (DNA): TGTGCCAGCAGTTCCGCGCCGGGACGGAGGAATGAAAAACTGTTTTTT. This gives the protein CASSSAPGRRNEKLFF. The chain carries TRBV6-5 and TRBJ1-4; D is possibly TRBD1 (5 bases). V shed 4 bases and J shed 5 bases, with 17 bases lying between them. Germline V gene sequence: CDR1 MNHEY, CDR2 SVGAGI. The CDR3 covers 16 residues.

The chain combines TRBV10-1 with TRBJ2-1; D call uncertain. The germline V gene has CDR1 WNHNN and CDR2 SYGVQD (reference sequence). The CDR3 is 11 amino acids. V shed 3 bases and J shed 7 bases, with 4 bases lying between them. CDR3 region: CASSDGNEQFF. For the CDR3, the DNA is TGCGCCAGCAGTGACGGAAATGAGCAGTTCTTC.

The DNA of the CDR3 is TGTGCCAGCAGTTTCCTACAGGGAGGTGGAGGCTACACCTTC. Its protein product is CASSFLQGGGGYTF. V and J are TRBV28 and TRBJ1-2; possibly TRBD1 for D (6 bases). Germline CDR1 is MDHEN and CDR2 is SYDVKM. This CDR3 comprises 14 residues. Trimming pared 3 bases from V and 8 bases from J, leaving 16 bases between.

The chain couples TRBV6-5 to TRBJ2-3, with a possible D match to TRBD2 (5 bases). Trimming shortened V by 8 bases and J by 9 bases, and 12 bases separated the two germline ends. The CDR3 consists of 11 residues. Germline CDR1 is MNHEY and CDR2 is SVGAGI. The DNA for the CDR3 is TGTGCCAGCCTGGACGGGGAGACGCAGTATTTT. Encoded protein: CASLDGETQYF.

The V and J genes are TRBV6-5 and TRBJ1-4; possible D gene TRBD1, 5 bases. The CDR3 sequence is 14 residues long. Germline lookup yields CDR1 MNHEY and CDR2 SVGAGI. Deletions cut 6 bases from V and 5 bases from J, with 13 bases between. The CDR3 is CASRSTGLNEKLFF. The DNA of the CDR3 is TGTGCCAGCAGGTCCACGGGACTAAATGAAAAACTGTTTTTT.

The chain has TRBV18 and TRBJ2-1, with 10 bases matching TRBD2. Per the germline V gene, CDR1 is KGHSH and CDR2 is LQKENI. V gave up 5 bases and J gave up 10 bases; unmatched junction bases: 11. The CDR3 is 15 residues long. DNA of the CDR3: TGTGCCAGCTCAGCCGGGACTAGCGCGGCCACGGAGCAGTTCTTC. Its protein product is CASSAGTSAATEQFF.

V and J are TRBV5-1 and TRBJ2-2; D call uncertain. Trimming removed 1 base at V and 0 bases at J, with 7 bases between. The CDR3 runs 15 residues. Looked up from germline, CDR1 is SGHRS and CDR2 is YFSETQ. The chain's CDR3 is CASSLSQANTGELFF. Written as DNA, the CDR3 is TGCGCCAGCAGCTTGTCGCAGGCGAACACCGGGGAGCTGTTTTTT.

This chain connects TRBV11-2 to TRBJ2-6; 9 bases map to TRBD1. CDR1 is SGHAT, CDR2 FQNNGV, per germline. The CDR3 consists of 19 residues. J was trimmed by 4 bases and V by 2 bases; bases with no gene match: 12. The CDR3 loop is CASSLNAPGQGYGANVLTF. The CDR3 region has the DNA TGTGCCAGCAGCTTAAACGCTCCGGGACAGGGTTACGGGGCCAACGTCCTGACTTTC.

This sequence joins TRBV6-4 and TRBJ2-2; 10 bases match TRBD2. Germline V gene sequence: CDR1 MRHNA, CDR2 SNTAGT. After removal of 0 bases from V and 1 base from J, the junction contained 8 bases not matched to a gene. The CDR3 runs 19 residues. Here the CDR3 reads CASSDSDWLAGVNTGELFF. DNA for the CDR3: TGTGCCAGCAGTGACTCGGACTGGCTAGCGGGGGTGAACACCGGGGAGCTGTTTTTT.

This rearrangement joins TRBV15 to TRBJ2-3; TRBD2 matches at 8 bases. V gave up 2 bases and J gave up 1 base; unmatched junction bases: 8. The CDR3 has 17 amino acids. The V gene's germline CDR1 is LNHNV and CDR2 YYDKDF (reference sequence). CDR3 in DNA: TGTGCCACCAGCAGACGGGAAGCGGGGGCCCGCACAGATACGCAGTATTTT. Translation: CATSRREAGARTDTQYF.

The V call is TRBV6-1, the J call TRBJ1-3; D unresolved. In germline, CDR1 is MNHNS, CDR2 SASEGT. The CDR3 runs to 13 residues. V lost 2 bases and J 4 bases, leaving 6 bases between the germline ends. In nucleotides, the CDR3 is TGTGCCAGCAGTGAAATAGCCGGAAACACCATATATTTT. Translating gives CASSEIAGNTIYF.

The chain employs TRBV30 and TRBJ1-3; D not certain. The V gene's germline CDR1 is GTSNPN and CDR2 SVGIG (reference sequence). V was cut by 2 bases and J by 3 bases, with 8 bases left in between. The CDR3 covers 13 residues. DNA for the CDR3: TGTGCCTGGAGTTTAACGGGTGGAAACACCATATATTTT. This sequence encodes CAWSLTGGNTIYF. The full variable domain, its missing parts supplied by reference TRBV30 and TRBJ1-3, is SQTIHQWPATLVQPVGSPLSLECTVEGTSNPNLYWYRQAAGRGLQLLFYSVGIGQISSEVPQNLSASRPQDRQFILSSKKLLLSDSGFYLCAWSLTGGNTIYFGEGSWLTVV.

This clone was counted between two and nine times. The chain is built from TRBV23-1 and TRBJ2-7, with TRBD1 matching 9 bases. TRBV23-1 qualifies as an ORF whose function is uncertain. The CDR3 is 14 residues long. V lost 2 bases to trimming and J lost 6 bases; unmatched junction nucleotides: 5. The chain's CDR3 is CASSQRDRAVEQYF. The CDR3 nucleotides are TGCGCCAGCAGTCAAAGGGACAGGGCTGTCGAGCAGTACTTC.

The chain joins TRBV19 to TRBJ2-2; D possibly matches TRBD1 or TRBD2 (6 bases each). V was cut by 7 bases and J by 4 bases, with 16 bases left in between. In germline, CDR1 is LNHDA, CDR2 SQIVND (reference sequence). The CDR3 runs to 15 residues. This CDR3 is CASKGGTRSTGELFF. The CDR3 bases are TGTGCCAGTAAAGGGGGGACCCGATCCACCGGGGAGCTGTTTTTT.

V usage is TRBV6-5 and J usage is TRBJ1-6, with 10 bases lining up with TRBD1. The CDR3 sequence is 16 residues long. With V trimmed by 2 bases and J by 7 bases, 5 bases remained unmatched. In germline, CDR1 is MNHEY, CDR2 SVGAGI. The chain's CDR3 is CASSYGDRGGNSPLHF. The CDR3 nucleotides are TGTGCCAGCAGTTACGGGGACAGGGGTGGAAATTCACCCCTCCACTTT.

The chain combines TRBV9 with TRBJ1-5; D is ambiguous. Germline loops: CDR1 SGDLS, CDR2 YYNGEE. Trimming left V 4 bases short and J 0 bases short, with 8 bases between. The length of the CDR3 is 14 residues. The CDR3 region is CASSPPDSNQPQHF. CDR3 in DNA: TGTGCCAGCAGCCCCCCCGATAGCAATCAGCCCCAGCATTTT.

This sequence joins TRBV6-6 and TRBJ1-6, with TRBD1 matching 9 bases. CDR3 length: 17 amino acids. Germline loops: CDR1 MNHNY, CDR2 SVGAGI (reference sequence). J was trimmed by 10 bases and V by 5 bases; bases with no gene match: 15. In DNA, the CDR3 is TGTGCCAGCAGTCAGACCGGGACAGGGTCTGTGATGTCACCCCTCCACTTT. It encodes CASSQTGTGSVMSPLHF.

This clone has only a few counts. The chain recombines TRBV4-2 with TRBJ1-1; TRBD1 aligns across 9 bases. Germline loops: CDR1 LGHNA, CDR2 YNFKEQ. J gave up 8 bases and V 5 bases, and 9 bases lay outside the gene matches. This CDR3 contains 14 residues. CDR3 loop: CASSERTGEREAFF. The CDR3 DNA is TGTGCCAGCAGCGAGAGGACAGGGGAAAGGGAAGCTTTCTTT.

This clone was observed a single time. Within the sample, other DNA sequences also encode this same CDR3. The J gene is TRBJ2-7, the V gene TRBV7-9; TRBD2 agrees at 10 bases. This CDR3 has 13 amino acids. Germline lookup yields CDR1 SEHNR and CDR2 FQNEAQ (reference sequence). The V gene end was trimmed by 4 bases and the J gene end by 4 bases; junction bases not matched to a gene: 1. The CDR3 is CASSSLAGYEQYF. The DNA of the CDR3 is TGTGCCAGCAGCTCACTAGCGGGGTACGAGCAGTACTTC.

This chain uses TRBV6-5 with TRBJ1-2; no definite D call. Trimming removed 0 bases at V and 5 bases at J, with 16 bases between. The CDR3 is made up of 16 amino acids. Germline V gene data show CDR1 as MNHEY and CDR2 as SVGAGI. The CDR3 region has the DNA TGTGCCAGCAGTTACTCAACAGTCGGATCGGGATATGGCTACACCTTC. Translated, it gives CASSYSTVGSGYGYTF.

The chain couples TRBV7-9 to TRBJ1-5; D is unclear. Germline CDR1 and CDR2: SEHNR and FQNEAQ (reference sequence). V lost 1 base and J 0 bases, leaving 7 bases between the germline ends. The CDR3 is 15 amino acids. Here the CDR3 reads CASSLGELSNQPQHF. CDR3 bases: TGTGCCAGCAGCTTAGGCGAGCTTAGCAATCAGCCCCAGCATTTT.